Shown below are 32 T cell receptor beta chains from a single sample sequenced in a study of shared clonotypes between healthy human individuals. TCRdb's table, derived via immunoSEQ multiplex PCR, lists solely in-frame clones and lacks some. Among a few million clones, 95% were seen once, and the ten largest hold roughly 0.13%. The sample consisted of naive CD4+ T cells sorted from blood. As for subset: CD45RA+ positively selected. The receptors originated from a man in his late teens or twenties in good health.

V gene TRBV2 combines with J gene TRBJ1-3, with D unclear. The CDR3 has 15 residues. V dropped 2 bases and J dropped 4 bases, with 12 bases sitting between them. Germline V lookup: CDR1 SNHLY, CDR2 FYNNEI. CDR3 DNA sequence: TGTGCCAGCAGTGAAACAAAGGCTATGGGAAACACCATATATTTT. Protein sequence: CASSETKAMGNTIYF. Variable domain in full (rest from reference TRBV2 and TRBJ1-3): EPEVTQTPSHQVTQMGQEVILRCVPISNHLYFYWYRQILGQKVEFLVSFYNNEISEKSEIFDDQFSVERPDGSNFTLKIRSTKLEDSAMYFCASSETKAMGNTIYFGEGSWLTVV.

This sequence joins TRBV10-1 and TRBJ2-2, with 11 bases aligning to TRBD1. J gave up 7 bases and V 5 bases, and 6 bases lay outside the gene matches. The CDR3 spans 15 residues. Germline V gives CDR1 WNHNN, CDR2 SYGVQD (reference sequence). CDR3 in amino acids: CASSRGQGGLGELFF. Here the CDR3 DNA reads TGCGCCAGCAGTCGGGGACAGGGGGGACTCGGGGAGCTGTTTTTT.

J is TRBJ2-2 and V is TRBV10-3, with TRBD1 identical over 9 bases. There are 14 residues in the CDR3. V shed 4 bases and J 6 bases; nucleotides not matched to a gene: 3. CDR1 ENHRY and CDR2 SYGVKD come from the germline V gene. The CDR3 loop reads CAISAGTGSGELFF. CDR3 in DNA: TGTGCCATCAGTGCTGGGACAGGGTCCGGGGAGCTGTTTTTT.

The chain combines TRBV5-1 with TRBJ1-4; D gene uncertain. The germline gives CDR1 SGHRS, CDR2 YFSETQ. The CDR3 length is 15 residues. Deletions cut 1 base from V and 1 base from J, with 8 bases between. CDR3 coding DNA: TGCGCCAGCAGCTTGTCCTTCAGAACTAATGAAAAACTGTTTTTT. Translation gives CASSLSFRTNEKLFF.

This sequence joins TRBV6-5 and TRBJ2-3, with 8 bases that match TRBD2. Trimming cost V 7 bases and J 0 bases; bases outside gene matches: 3. This CDR3 has 14 amino acids. The germline gives CDR1 MNHEY, CDR2 SVGAGI. CDR3 coding DNA: TGTGCCAGCATCCGGGGGGGAAGCACAGATACGCAGTATTTT. Its translation: CASIRGGSTDTQYF.

The V call is TRBV19, the J call TRBJ2-1; D possibly matches TRBD1 or TRBD2 (5 bases each). Germline V gives CDR1 LNHDA, CDR2 SQIVND (reference sequence). Trimming removed 5 bases from V and 10 bases from J, with 21 bases in between. This CDR3 spans 15 amino acids. Here the CDR3 reads CASSYRDPAQLEQFF. The CDR3 nucleotides read TGTGCCAGTAGTTACCGGGACCCGGCACAATTGGAGCAGTTCTTC.

This sequence joins TRBV5-1 and TRBJ2-2, with a possible D match to TRBD1 (6 bases). The ends were cut back, 0 bases at V and 4 bases at J, with 10 bases in the middle. Per the germline V gene, CDR1 is SGHRS and CDR2 is YFSETQ. The CDR3 runs to 15 residues. CDR3 nucleotide sequence: TGCGCCAGCAGCTTGGGTAGGGGGAGCACCGGGGAGCTGTTTTTT. Residues: CASSLGRGSTGELFF.

V and J are TRBV5-1 and TRBJ2-5; 11 bases agree with TRBD2. The CDR3 is 15 residues long. Germline V gives CDR1 SGHRS, CDR2 YFSETQ. Trimming took 5 bases from V and 5 from J; bases not matched to a gene: 8. CDR3 in DNA: TGCGCCAGCAGATTAGCGGGAGGGCCGACGGAGACCCAGTACTTC. Encoded protein: CASRLAGGPTETQYF.

V usage is TRBV6-6 and J usage is TRBJ2-7; no clear D. Germline-derived CDR1 and CDR2 are MNHNY and SVGAGI (reference sequence). The CDR3 sequence is 14 residues long. Between the trimmed V and J ends, which lost 5 bases and 2 bases, there was a span of 13 bases. CDR3 sequence (DNA): TGTGCCAGCAGTGAGGCCCTGAGGCCCTACGAGCAGTACTTC. Translating gives CASSEALRPYEQYF.

With regard to this clone: The same CDR3 also results from other DNA sequences found in this sample. This chain joins TRBV10-1 and TRBJ2-1; 7 bases align to TRBD2. Germline lookup yields CDR1 WNHNN and CDR2 SYGVQD (reference sequence). The CDR3 runs to 15 residues. V was pared by 0 bases and J by 3 bases, with 2 bases of the junction left unmatched. CDR3 sequence: CASSESSGGYNEQFF. CDR3 DNA: TGCGCCAGCAGTGAGTCGTCGGGAGGCTACAATGAGCAGTTCTTC.

Regarding this clone: The junction shows a germline mismatch at one end, possibly a read error. This chain joins TRBV7-7 and TRBJ2-5, with D possibly matching TRBD2 (5 bases). Per germline, CDR1 SSHAT and CDR2 FNYEAQ (reference sequence). This CDR3 contains 14 residues. The CDR3 reads CASSLGLAQETQYF. CDR3 bases: TGTGCTAGCAGCTTAGGCCTAGCCCAGGAGACCCAGTACTTC.

This clone appeared once. The chain combines TRBV30 with TRBJ1-2; no definite D call. The CDR3 runs 13 residues. CDR1 is GTSNPN, CDR2 SVGIG, per germline (reference sequence). The ends were cut back, 0 bases at V and 3 bases at J, with 8 bases in the middle. The CDR3 loop is CAWSVAIDYGYTF. The CDR3 nucleotides read TGTGCCTGGAGTGTAGCCATTGACTATGGCTACACCTTC.

The chain links TRBV10-3 to TRBJ2-3; no definite D call. Germline CDR1 reads ENHRY; CDR2 reads SYGVKD. CDR3 length: 12 amino acids. Trimming took off 8 bases at V and 0 bases at J, with 6 bases between the two ends. Written as DNA, the CDR3 is TGTGCCATCCCCTCGAGCACAGATACGCAGTATTTT. Amino acids: CAIPSSTDTQYF.

The chain joins TRBV23-1 to TRBJ1-1, with D uncertain. TRBV23-1 is reported as an ORF; its role is uncertain. Trimming took off 11 bases at V and 4 bases at J, with 14 bases between the two ends. The CDR3 is made up of 12 amino acids. The CDR3 DNA follows: TGCGCCTCCTGGGAAAGAGGCACTGAAGCTTTCTTT. It codes for CASWERGTEAFF.

V gene TRBV4-1 combines with J gene TRBJ1-2; perhaps TRBD1 as D (5 bases). Germline CDR1 reads MGHRA; CDR2 reads YSYEKL. CDR3 length: 15 residues. Trimming cost V 4 bases and J 0 bases, with 12 bases left between them. The CDR3 DNA follows: TGCGCCAGCAGCCTAGGCGGGGGAGCTAACTATGGCTACACCTTC. Encoded protein: CASSLGGGANYGYTF.

As for this clone: The same CDR3 also results from other DNA sequences found in this sample. The chain employs TRBV7-6 and TRBJ2-7, with 8 nucleotides matching TRBD1. Germline assignment: CDR1 SGHVS and CDR2 FNYEAQ. V shed 5 bases and J 1 base; nucleotides not matched to a gene: 7. The CDR3 length is 15 residues. In DNA, the CDR3 is TGTGCCAGCAGCCTAGAGACAGGGGCGTCCTACGAGCAGTACTTC. Translation: CASSLETGASYEQYF. Full variable domain (remainder filled in from reference TRBV7-6 and TRBJ2-7): GAGVSQSPRYKVTKRGQDVALRCDPISGHVSLYWYRQALGQGPEFLTYFNYEAQQDKSGLPNDRFSAERPEGSISTLTIQRTEQRDSAMYRCASSLETGASYEQYFGPGTRLTVT.

V and J are TRBV30 and TRBJ1-2; D is undetermined. Germline V CDR1 and CDR2: GTSNPN, SVGIG (reference sequence). Trimming shortened V by 3 bases and J by 4 bases, and 12 bases separated the two germline ends. This CDR3 is built from 13 residues. DNA of the CDR3: TGTGCCTGGAGCCCCGAAGCGGGCTATGGCTACACCTTC. It yields the protein CAWSPEAGYGYTF.

This chain connects TRBV7-3 to TRBJ2-1; a possible D gene is TRBD1 (6 bases). The CDR3 has 16 amino acids. CDR1 is SGHTA, CDR2 FQGTGA, per germline. V was clipped by 5 bases and J by 5 bases, with 19 bases between them. The CDR3 coding sequence is TGTGCCAGCAGCACATCCACGGACAGCGGTAACAATGAGCAGTTCTTC. Its protein product is CASSTSTDSGNNEQFF.

V gene TRBV6-6 combines with J gene TRBJ2-3; a weak D match, TRBD2 (6 bases). Trimming took off 7 bases at V and 13 bases at J, with 15 bases between the two ends. The CDR3 extends over 11 amino acids. The V gene's germline CDR1 is MNHNY and CDR2 SVGAGI (reference sequence). The CDR3 DNA sequence: TGTGCCAGCACCCAACCGGGACTTAAGTATTTT. This encodes CASTQPGLKYF.

This chain links TRBV6-1 with TRBJ1-4, with 8 nucleotides matching TRBD1. The CDR3 has 14 residues. The junction had 6 bases not matched to a gene; V was cut back by 5 bases and J by 7 bases. Germline V CDR1 and CDR2: MNHNS, SASEGT. The CDR3 sequence: CASSPGGAFEKLFF. The CDR3, as DNA: TGTGCCAGCAGTCCAGGGGGCGCGTTTGAAAAACTGTTTTTT.

The J gene is TRBJ2-5, the V gene TRBV5-4, with D perhaps being TRBD1 or TRBD2 (5 bases each). Germline values: CDR1 SGHNT, CDR2 YYREEE (reference sequence). This CDR3 region has 15 residues. The V and J ends lost 4 bases and 1 base respectively, with 14 bases between them. In nucleotides, the CDR3 is TGTGCCAGCAGCGAGGGGTCTTTTGGCCAAGAGACCCAGTACTTC. It is translated as CASSEGSFGQETQYF.

The chain joins TRBV5-6 to TRBJ1-6, with a weak D call TRBD1 (6 bases). V was cut by 5 bases and J by 9 bases, with 15 bases left in between. Germline CDR1 reads SGHDT; CDR2 reads YYEEEE. This CDR3 is 14 amino acids long. The CDR3: CASSGQILGSPLHF. For the CDR3, the DNA is TGTGCCAGCAGTGGACAGATCTTGGGTTCACCCCTCCACTTT.

This sequence joins TRBV5-1 and TRBJ1-2; 8 positions agree with TRBD1. V shed 0 bases and J 8 bases; nucleotides not matched to a gene: 9. CDR3 length equals 15 residues. CDR1 is SGHRS, CDR2 YFSETQ, per germline. The CDR3 DNA follows: TGCGCCAGCAGCTTGGCCCTTGGACAGGGAGGGGGCTACACCTTC. Protein product: CASSLALGQGGGYTF.

J is TRBJ2-5 and V is TRBV5-4; D remains ambiguous. CDR1 is SGHNT, CDR2 YYREEE, per germline (reference sequence). This CDR3 spans 12 amino acids. V lost 4 bases and J lost 5, with 9 bases in between. The CDR3 region is CASSDTLETQYF. The CDR3 DNA reads TGTGCCAGCAGCGACACCCTGGAGACCCAGTACTTC.

V usage is TRBV7-8 and J usage is TRBJ2-1; TRBD2 aligns across 7 bases. After removal of 5 bases from V and 2 bases from J, the junction contained 9 bases not matched to a gene. This CDR3 spans 16 amino acids. Germline V gene data show CDR1 as SGHVS and CDR2 as FQNEAQ. DNA for the CDR3: TGTGCCAGCAGCCCATTAGCGGGTTCCACCTACAATGAGCAGTTCTTC. Protein product: CASSPLAGSTYNEQFF.

CDR3 sequence reads: CASSLELAAVNYGYTF. The DNA of the CDR3 is TGTGCCAGCAGCTTAGAATTGGCAGCAGTTAACTATGGCTACACCTTC. The genes are TRBV7-9 and TRBJ1-2; D not resolved. The CDR3 is 16 amino acids. Trimming cost V 1 base and J 1 base, with 13 bases left between them. Germline CDR1 SEHNR, CDR2 FQNEAQ (reference sequence).

The J gene is TRBJ2-1, the V gene TRBV27, with 9 bases that match TRBD1. J gave up 7 bases and V 6 bases, and 10 bases lay outside the gene matches. This CDR3 contains 15 residues. Per the germline V gene, CDR1 is MNHEY and CDR2 is SMNVEV (reference sequence). The CDR3 reads CASRLEDRGGNEQFF. In DNA, the CDR3 is TGTGCCAGCAGGTTAGAGGACAGGGGTGGAAATGAGCAGTTCTTC.

The chain recombines TRBV7-2 with TRBJ2-7; unclear D gene. The CDR3 totals 15 residues. V lost 2 bases and J lost 3, with 14 bases in between. Germline assignment: CDR1 SGHTA and CDR2 FQGNSA. In DNA form, the CDR3 reads TGTGCCAGCAGCTTAACCTCGGATATAGTCTACGAGCAGTACTTC. Translated: CASSLTSDIVYEQYF. Using reference TRBV7-2 and TRBJ2-7 for the parts outside the CDR3, the full variable domain is GAGVSQSPSNKVTEKGKDVELRCDPISGHTALYWYRQSLGQGLEFLIYFQGNSAPDKSGLPSDRFSAERTGGSVSTLTIQRTQQEDSAVYLCASSLTSDIVYEQYFGPGTRLTVT.

This sequence joins TRBV15 and TRBJ1-4; TRBD1 agrees at 7 bases. V gave up 5 bases and J gave up 7 bases; unmatched junction bases: 7. The CDR3 is made up of 14 amino acids. Germline loops: CDR1 LNHNV, CDR2 YYDKDF (reference sequence). In DNA, the CDR3 is TGTGCCACCAGCGAGACAGGGAGTCGTGAAAAACTGTTTTTT. Its translation is CATSETGSREKLFF.

J is TRBJ1-2 and V is TRBV5-1; 12 bases line up with TRBD1. CDR1 is SGHRS and CDR2 is YFSETQ in the germline V gene. Unmatched junction bases numbered 1, after V lost 0 bases and J lost 7 bases. The CDR3 is made up of 14 amino acids. In DNA, the CDR3 is TGCGCCAGCAGCTTGGAGGGACAGGGGGCTGGCTACACCTTC. It translates to CASSLEGQGAGYTF.

This clone was observed once. The V and J genes are TRBV5-5 and TRBJ1-2; D is unclear. The CDR3 is 13 amino acids. CDR1 and CDR2 (germline): SGHKS, YYEKEE (reference sequence). The V gene lost 2 bases and the J gene lost 4 bases, with 9 bases spanning the gap. Here the CDR3 DNA reads TGTGCCAGCAGCTTCCTTGAGTCCTATGGCTACACCTTC. This codes for CASSFLESYGYTF.

J is TRBJ2-7 and V is TRBV5-1, with D possibly being TRBD1 (6 bases). The V and J ends lost 4 bases and 5 bases respectively, with 16 bases between them. CDR3 length: 14 amino acids. Germline CDR1 SGHRS, CDR2 YFSETQ. CDR3: CASSEGDVRNEQYF. The CDR3 region has the DNA TGCGCCAGCAGCGAGGGGGACGTCCGTAACGAGCAGTACTTC.